Listed below are T cell receptor beta chains from one sample, sequenced in a study of T cell repertoires in cytomegalovirus infection. These TCRs' antigens remain unknown. TCRdb analysed the reads with MiXCR anew, one entry per CDR3 protein. The table has fewer than 65,000 distinct CDR3 sequences, about a fifth seen once. The specimen was CD8+ T cells from cultured PBMCs, collected from culture after CMV antigen stimulation. The receptor source for this set is a human donor in good health (CMV status not recorded). Some clones in this sample may be carry-over from other donors' samples. Each CDR3 is given with its conserved first and last residue. The order of the fields is V gene, CDR3 protein.

v_call: TRBV7-8
cdr3_aa: CASSLAGSTDTQYF

v_call: TRBV4-1
cdr3_aa: CASSQDGGWNEQFF

v_call: TRBV9
cdr3_aa: CASSLRQGLPDTQYF

v_call: TRBV6-1
cdr3_aa: CATDLIHVAEAFF

v_call: TRBV7-2
cdr3_aa: CASSFGVNYEQYF

v_call: TRBV27
cdr3_aa: CASSWTGEGDGYTF

v_call: TRBV7-9
cdr3_aa: CASSSTGGKTYEQYF

v_call: TRBV7-2
cdr3_aa: CASSLYSGRAQETQYF

v_call: TRBV7-2
cdr3_aa: CASSLGGETYEQYF

v_call: TRBV28
cdr3_aa: CASSFEYEQYF

v_call: TRBV7-8
cdr3_aa: CASSFFQGKDQPQHF

v_call: TRBV5-8
cdr3_aa: CASSLAIGTSGGPSSYNEQFF

v_call: TRBV24-1
cdr3_aa: CATSDLKGAHEQFF

v_call: TRBV24-1
cdr3_aa: CATSERDTEAFF

v_call: TRBV4-3
cdr3_aa: CASSQGLTSYEQYF

v_call: TRBV7-6
cdr3_aa: CASIPFPGETQYF

v_call: TRBV28
cdr3_aa: CASSSAPTTSGYNEQFF

v_call: TRBV7-9
cdr3_aa: CASSETGTGDVNYGYTF

v_call: TRBV6-2/TRBV6-3
cdr3_aa: CASSYRRDRAFTDTQYF

v_call: TRBV7-2
cdr3_aa: CASSSVASSYEQYF

v_call: TRBV27
cdr3_aa: CASSSAQSMRPEQYF

v_call: TRBV6-1
cdr3_aa: CASTEKQGPLRYGYTF

v_call: TRBV7-3
cdr3_aa: CASSLGRAGRETQYF

v_call: TRBV7-9
cdr3_aa: CASSLVGGGLADFNEQFF

v_call: TRBV6-4
cdr3_aa: CASSASGGANEQFF

v_call: TRBV11-2
cdr3_aa: CASSLESGDNEQFF

v_call: TRBV7-9
cdr3_aa: CASSPYLNPRRTSGNTIYF

v_call: TRBV6-5
cdr3_aa: CASSYSGRWADTQYF

v_call: TRBV28
cdr3_aa: CASSQLTATGELFF

v_call: TRBV12-3/TRBV12-4
cdr3_aa: CASSLVGTINEQFF

v_call: TRBV28
cdr3_aa: CASSTRLVYRDRETEAFF

v_call: TRBV7-9
cdr3_aa: CASMRAAQETQYF

v_call: TRBV19
cdr3_aa: CASTTSTSVNEQFF

v_call: TRBV9
cdr3_aa: CASSRGQLGDIQYF

v_call: TRBV19
cdr3_aa: CASSDLGDREETQYF

v_call: TRBV4-3
cdr3_aa: CASSQVGGGVAYNEQFF

v_call: TRBV7-7
cdr3_aa: CASSLDPGHEQYF

v_call: TRBV4-1
cdr3_aa: CASSQGRGGPTEAFF

v_call: TRBV19
cdr3_aa: CATRQGGPGELFF

v_call: TRBV11-3
cdr3_aa: CASTPRQANQPQHF

v_call: TRBV7-3
cdr3_aa: CASSPSTAKETQYF

v_call: TRBV19
cdr3_aa: CASRFGNTEAFF

v_call: TRBV28
cdr3_aa: CASSPAPGHGGGETQYF

v_call: TRBV12-5
cdr3_aa: CASGLGVNSQYF

v_call: TRBV6-2/TRBV6-3
cdr3_aa: CASSKDRGSAGELFF

v_call: TRBV20-1
cdr3_aa: CSAREVSVDTGELFF

v_call: TRBV3-1
cdr3_aa: CASSQEERTNTGELFF

v_call: TRBV12-3/TRBV12-4
cdr3_aa: CASSDPGETQYF